This T cell receptor (beta chain) was captured by sequencing in a study of cytomegalovirus exposure and HLA in healthy donors. General study points: Later on, an analysis found that several of the most significant clusters appeared to be linked to common viral pathogens, which included parvovirus B19.

The count of this clone is one. Its specificity is unknown. Healthy individuals who donated bone marrow served as the donors. The PCR employed 60 Vbeta primers together with 13 Jbeta primers. Methods used by the authors: As a later analysis found, there were 80 million or so unique TCR beta chains, of which some 10 million were shared. The repertoire was sequenced with immunoSEQ multiplex PCR; TCRdb's copy has only in-frame clones and lacks some. D and trimming come from the DNA, and the V and J calls and clone size come from that table. The repertoire holds about 83,000 clones, with just over 70% as singletons. The V segment lost 2 bases and the J segment 6 bases; nucleotides outside the gene matches: 12. From germline, CDR1 is MNHEY and CDR2 SVGAGI. This CDR3 region has 16 residues.

What was sequenced was PBMCs. The source is a man in his 60s in good health and CMV-seronegative. V is TRBV6-5 and J is TRBJ2-7; TRBD1 matches at 8 bases. This chain's CDR3 is CASSYGTDRVIGEQYF. As DNA, the CDR3 is TGTGCCAGCAGTTACGGGACGGACAGGGTGATTGGCGAGCAGTACTTC.